The 23 T cell receptor beta chains below all came from one sample that was sequenced in a study of vaccination effects on CD4 cells after COVID-19. Assay used: immunoSEQ multiplex PCR; TCRdb lists only in-frame clones, some missing. The sample has 40,000 to 60,000 clones, approximately 74% seen once. Antigens for these TCRs are unknown. Around day 10 of culture, CD4+ T cells were separated out. Sequencing was performed on CD4+ T cells from PBMCs cultured without peptide, taken before COVID-19 vaccination. The receptors were gathered from a human donor who had a prior SARS-CoV-2 infection.

V is TRBV5-1 and J is TRBJ2-7; D is unclear. The CDR3 covers 13 residues. Germline V lookup: CDR1 SGHRS, CDR2 YFSETQ. The V end lost 0 bases, the J end lost 2 bases, and 6 bases lay between the germline ends. The CDR3 is CASSLATPYEQYF. DNA for the CDR3: TGCGCCAGCAGCTTGGCTACGCCCTACGAGCAGTACTTC.

V is TRBV5-1 and J is TRBJ2-5, with TRBD2 identical over 7 bases. With 4 bases clipped from V and 5 bases from J, the junction kept 8 bases outside the gene matches. The CDR3 has 14 residues. The germline CDR1 and CDR2 sequences are SGHRS and YFSETQ. In DNA form, the CDR3 reads TGCGCCAGCAGCCCCTCGGCGGGGGTGGAGACCCAGTACTTC. Translation gives CASSPSAGVETQYF.

V gene TRBV11-3 combines with J gene TRBJ2-3; D not resolved. V dropped 4 bases and J dropped 2 bases, with 4 bases sitting between them. CDR3 size: 12 residues. The germline V gene encodes CDR1 SGHNT and CDR2 YENEEA. Written as DNA, the CDR3 is TGTGCCAGCAGCTACGACACAGATACGCAGTATTTT. It is translated as CASSYDTDTQYF. The complete variable domain, with remaining parts taken from reference TRBV11-3 and TRBJ2-3, reads EAGVVQSPRYKIIEKKQPVAFWCNPISGHNTLYWYLQNLGQGPELLIRYENEEAVDDSQLPKDRFSAERLKGVDSTLKIQPAELGDSAVYLCASSYDTDTQYFGPGTRLTVL.

This sequence joins TRBV29-1 and TRBJ2-7; 7 bases align to TRBD2. The length of the CDR3 is 14 residues. The trim removed 4 bases at V and 3 bases at J, leaving 9 bases unmatched. The germline gives CDR1 SQVTM, CDR2 ANQGSEA. The CDR3 nucleotides read TGCAGCGTTGTGTTCCTTACTAGCGTCTACGAGCAGTACTTC. This translates into CSVVFLTSVYEQYF.

The chain carries TRBV7-2 and TRBJ2-7, with D perhaps matching TRBD1 (5 bases). The CDR3 is made up of 14 amino acids. Germline assignment: CDR1 SGHTA and CDR2 FQGNSA. The V end lost 3 bases, the J end lost 7 bases, and 16 bases lay between the germline ends. In DNA, the CDR3 is TGTGCCAGCAGCTTGCAGGGATCGGCACGGGAGCAGTACTTC. Protein product: CASSLQGSAREQYF.

CDR3 sequence reads: CASSLAGTGEETQYF. The CDR3 DNA sequence: TGCGCCAGCAGCTTGGCCGGGACTGGAGAAGAGACCCAGTACTTC. The chain recombines TRBV5-1 with TRBJ2-5; tentative D call: TRBD2 (6 bases). CDR3 length equals 15 residues. CDR1 and CDR2 from the germline V gene are SGHRS and YFSETQ. Between the trimmed V and J ends, which lost 0 bases and 3 bases, there was a span of 12 bases. Supplemented by reference TRBV5-1 and TRBJ2-5, the full variable domain reads KAGVTQTPRYLIKTRGQQVTLSCSPISGHRSVSWYQQTPGQGLQFLFEYFSETQRNKGNFPGRFSGRQFSNSRSEMNVSTLELGDSALYLCASSLAGTGEETQYFGPGTRLLVL.

The gene calls are TRBV7-2 and TRBJ2-1, with 10 nucleotides matching TRBD2. Germline values: CDR1 SGHTA, CDR2 FQGNSA. The CDR3 contains 17 residues. Unmatched junction bases numbered 7, after V lost 1 base and J lost 4 bases. The CDR3 DNA follows: TGTGCCAGCAGCTTAGGTAACCTAGCGGGAGCTTACAATGAGCAGTTCTTC. This gives the protein CASSLGNLAGAYNEQFF.

This rearrangement joins TRBV18 to TRBJ2-2, with a weak D call TRBD2 (6 bases). This CDR3 is built from 17 residues. V gave up 3 bases and J gave up 2 bases, with 16 bases separating them. The V gene's germline CDR1 is KGHSH and CDR2 LQKENI. The CDR3 loop reads CASSPRRSGENTGELFF. CDR3 in DNA: TGTGCCAGCTCACCCCGCCGGTCGGGGGAAAACACCGGGGAGCTGTTTTTT.

The chain has TRBV5-4 and TRBJ1-1; 9 bases match TRBD1. Losses at the gene ends were 4 bases for V and 5 bases for J; bases not matched to a gene: 12. CDR1 and CDR2 (germline): SGHNT, YYREEE (reference sequence). The CDR3 covers 16 residues. In nucleotides, the CDR3 is TGTGCCAGCAGCGGGGACAGGGAGGCGATGAGGACTGAAGCTTTCTTT. Its translation is CASSGDREAMRTEAFF.

This clone was seen a few times. The chain is built from TRBV6-5 and TRBJ2-7; 7 bases agree with TRBD1. Trimming took 6 bases from V and 0 from J; bases not matched to a gene: 5. The CDR3 has 14 residues. Germline loops: CDR1 MNHEY, CDR2 SVGAGI. The CDR3 nucleotides read TGTGCCAGCAGACCTAACAGGGGCTCCTACGAGCAGTACTTC. This translates into CASRPNRGSYEQYF.

The V call is TRBV27, the J call TRBJ2-7, with D possibly being TRBD1 or TRBD2 (6 bases each). CDR3 length: 15 residues. V was pared by 6 bases and J by 0 bases, with 15 bases between. Germline V gene data show CDR1 as MNHEY and CDR2 as SMNVEV (reference sequence). Here the CDR3 DNA reads TGTGCCAGCAGCCAAAGGGGGGTCCACTCCTACGAGCAGTACTTC. This gives the protein CASSQRGVHSYEQYF.

This clone came up once. This rearrangement joins TRBV6-5 to TRBJ1-6, with 7 bases that match TRBD1. After removal of 6 bases from V and 9 bases from J, the junction contained 8 bases not matched to a gene. The CDR3 extends over 14 amino acids. Germline lookup yields CDR1 MNHEY and CDR2 SVGAGI. The DNA of the CDR3 is TGTGCCAGCAGGCTCACAGGGGTCGGTTCACCCCTCCACTTT. This encodes CASRLTGVGSPLHF.

J is TRBJ1-5 and V is TRBV5-6, with 7 bases identical to TRBD1. The CDR3 runs to 14 residues. The germline gives CDR1 SGHDT, CDR2 YYEEEE. The V segment lost 3 bases and the J segment 6 bases; nucleotides outside the gene matches: 6. The CDR3 reads CASSSYRGGQPQHF. As DNA, the CDR3 is TGTGCCAGCAGCTCTTACAGGGGCGGTCAGCCCCAGCATTTT.

The CDR3 region has the DNA TGTGCCAGCAGCCAAGATTTGGTATTCGAGGGGGCCGATGAAAAACTGTTTTTT. It specifies CASSQDLVFEGADEKLFF. This sequence joins TRBV3-1 (or the pseudogene TRBV3-2) and TRBJ1-4; 7 bases match TRBD1. The junction had 13 bases not matched to a gene; V was cut back by 0 bases and J by 6 bases. CDR3 length: 18 residues. Germline loops: CDR1 LGHDT, CDR2 YNNKEL (reference sequence).

This sequence joins TRBV11-3 and TRBJ2-1, with a tentative D call TRBD1 (7 bases). Trimming stripped 5 bases from V and 4 bases from J, with 18 bases between. The CDR3 runs 16 residues. Looked up from germline, CDR1 is SGHNT and CDR2 is YENEEA. CDR3 nucleotide sequence: TGTGCCAGCAGCCGCGGAGGGGCAGGGGGTTACAATGAGCAGTTCTTC. Translation: CASSRGGAGGYNEQFF.

This sequence joins TRBV19 and TRBJ2-1; a weak D match, TRBD1 (5 bases). The V gene lost 4 bases and the J gene lost 12 bases, with 19 bases spanning the gap. This CDR3 contains 14 residues. Germline V CDR1 and CDR2: LNHDA, SQIVND (reference sequence). The CDR3 DNA reads as TGTGCCAGTAGTACCAGGAATAGGGGTAGGGGGCAGTTCTTC. Its protein product is CASSTRNRGRGQFF.

CDR3 DNA sequence: TGTGCCACCAGTGTAACTAGCGGGAGTGGCTATGAGCAGTTCTTC. Amino acid sequence: CATSVTSGSGYEQFF. The chain uses TRBV24-1 and TRBJ2-1; 11 bases fit TRBD2. Germline CDR1 and CDR2: KGHDR and SFDVKD. The CDR3 is made up of 15 amino acids. Trimming cost V 5 bases and J 8 bases; bases outside gene matches: 7.

This clone was found a few times. The chain recombines TRBV11-3 with TRBJ2-1, with TRBD1 matching 12 bases. J lost 9 bases, V lost 3 bases, and 12 bases had no gene match. The CDR3 runs 17 residues. Germline CDR1 is SGHNT and CDR2 is YENEEA. CDR3 sequence (DNA): TGTGCCAGCAGCTTTAGCGGGCAACGGGACAGGGGGCTTGAGCAGTTCTTC. Protein sequence: CASSFSGQRDRGLEQFF. The variable domain in full, with the rest retrieved from reference TRBV11-3 and TRBJ2-1, is EAGVVQSPRYKIIEKKQPVAFWCNPISGHNTLYWYLQNLGQGPELLIRYENEEAVDDSQLPKDRFSAERLKGVDSTLKIQPAELGDSAVYLCASSFSGQRDRGLEQFFGPGTRLTVL.

CDR3 bases: TGTGCCAGCTCACCACCGGCGAAAGCCGATGAGCAGTTCTTC. Residues: CASSPPAKADEQFF. This chain uses TRBV18 with TRBJ2-1; D is unresolved. The CDR3 is made up of 14 amino acids. Germline V CDR1 and CDR2: KGHSH, LQKENI. The ends were cut back, 0 bases at V and 8 bases at J, with 11 bases in the middle.

V is TRBV5-1 and J is TRBJ2-3; D ambiguous. CDR3 size: 10 residues. Trimming left V 6 bases short and J 3 bases short, with 2 bases between. Germline V gene sequence: CDR1 SGHRS, CDR2 YFSETQ. This CDR3 is CASTTDTQYF. The DNA for the CDR3 is TGCGCCAGCACAACAGATACGCAGTATTTT.

The chain uses TRBV5-1 and TRBJ2-3; D remains unclear. The V end lost 4 bases, the J end lost 2 bases, and 8 bases lay between the germline ends. This CDR3 comprises 13 residues. Germline lookup yields CDR1 SGHRS and CDR2 YFSETQ. The DNA of the CDR3 is TGCGCCAGCAGCCGGCGACCCACAGATACGCAGTATTTT. It yields the protein CASSRRPTDTQYF.

This clone was detected once. The chain couples TRBV10-3 to TRBJ1-2; no reliable D call. The CDR3 has 13 amino acids. Trimming pared 0 bases from V and 7 bases from J, leaving 9 bases between. Looked up from germline, CDR1 is ENHRY and CDR2 is SYGVKD. CDR3 region: CAISESPVRGYTF. The CDR3 DNA reads as TGTGCCATCAGTGAGTCACCCGTACGTGGCTACACCTTC.

The chain recombines TRBV5-1 with TRBJ1-3; the match to TRBD1 covers 7 bases. Unmatched junction bases numbered 9, after V lost 1 base and J lost 2 bases. Germline lookup yields CDR1 SGHRS and CDR2 YFSETQ. The CDR3 totals 17 residues. The CDR3 is CASSLQGEGAAGNTIYF. For the CDR3, the DNA is TGCGCCAGCAGCTTGCAGGGCGAGGGGGCGGCTGGAAACACCATATATTTT.